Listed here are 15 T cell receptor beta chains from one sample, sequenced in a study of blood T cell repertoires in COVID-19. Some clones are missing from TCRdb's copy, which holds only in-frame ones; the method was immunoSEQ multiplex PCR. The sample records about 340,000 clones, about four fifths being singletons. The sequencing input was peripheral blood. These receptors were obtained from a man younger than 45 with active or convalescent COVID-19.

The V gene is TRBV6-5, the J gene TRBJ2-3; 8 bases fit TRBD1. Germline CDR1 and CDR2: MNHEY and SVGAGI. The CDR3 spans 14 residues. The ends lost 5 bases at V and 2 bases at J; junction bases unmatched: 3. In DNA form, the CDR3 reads TGTGCCAGCAGTCGGGACAGGCCCACAGATACGCAGTATTTT. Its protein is CASSRDRPTDTQYF.

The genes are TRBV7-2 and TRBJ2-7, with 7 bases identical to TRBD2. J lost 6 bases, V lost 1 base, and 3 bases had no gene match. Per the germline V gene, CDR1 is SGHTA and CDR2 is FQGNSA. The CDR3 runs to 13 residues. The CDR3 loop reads CASSLERGGEQYF. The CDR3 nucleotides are TGTGCCAGCAGCTTAGAGCGGGGAGGCGAGCAGTACTTC.

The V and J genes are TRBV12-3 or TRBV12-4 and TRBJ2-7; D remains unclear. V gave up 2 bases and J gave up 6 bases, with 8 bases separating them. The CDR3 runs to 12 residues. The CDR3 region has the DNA TGTGCCAGCAGTTTAATCGGGTTCGAGCAGTACTTC. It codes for CASSLIGFEQYF.

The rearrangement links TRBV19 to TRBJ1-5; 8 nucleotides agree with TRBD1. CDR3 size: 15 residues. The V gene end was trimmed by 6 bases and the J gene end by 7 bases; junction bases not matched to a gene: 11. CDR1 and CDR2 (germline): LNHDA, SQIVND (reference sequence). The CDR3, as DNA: TGTGCCAGTAGAAAATTGGACAGGGTCGGCCAGCCCCAGCATTTT. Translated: CASRKLDRVGQPQHF.

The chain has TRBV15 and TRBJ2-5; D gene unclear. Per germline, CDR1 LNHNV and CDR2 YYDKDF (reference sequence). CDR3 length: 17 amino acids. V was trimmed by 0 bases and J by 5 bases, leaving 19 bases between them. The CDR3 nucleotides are TGTGCCACCAGCAGAGATGAAGGCGAGCGCCCATGGGAGACCCAGTACTTC. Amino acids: CATSRDEGERPWETQYF.

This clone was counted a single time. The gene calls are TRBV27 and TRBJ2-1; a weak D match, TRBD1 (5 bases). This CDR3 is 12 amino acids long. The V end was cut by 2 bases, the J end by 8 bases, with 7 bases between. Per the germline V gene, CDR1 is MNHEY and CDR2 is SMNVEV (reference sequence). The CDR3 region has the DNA TGTGCCAGCAGTTTAACAGGAGATGAGCAGTTCTTC. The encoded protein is CASSLTGDEQFF.

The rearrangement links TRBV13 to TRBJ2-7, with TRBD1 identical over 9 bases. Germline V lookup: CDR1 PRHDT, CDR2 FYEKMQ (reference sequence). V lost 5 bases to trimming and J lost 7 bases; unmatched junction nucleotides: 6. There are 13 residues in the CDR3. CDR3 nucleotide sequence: TGTGCCAGCAGCCCGGGACAGGGACGTGAGCAGTACTTC. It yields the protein CASSPGQGREQYF.

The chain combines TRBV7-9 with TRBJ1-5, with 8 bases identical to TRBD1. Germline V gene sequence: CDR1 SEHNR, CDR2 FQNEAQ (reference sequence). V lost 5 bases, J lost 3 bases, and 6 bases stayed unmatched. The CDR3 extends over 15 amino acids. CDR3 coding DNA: TGTGCCAGCAGCGGCCGGACAGGGTACAATCAGCCCCAGCATTTT. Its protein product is CASSGRTGYNQPQHF.

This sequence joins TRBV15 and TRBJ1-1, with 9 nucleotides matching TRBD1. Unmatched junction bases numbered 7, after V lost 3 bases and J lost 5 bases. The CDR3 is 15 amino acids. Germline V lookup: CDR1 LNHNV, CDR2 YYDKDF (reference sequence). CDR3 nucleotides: TGTGCCACCAGCAGGGAACAGGGGGCGCAGACTGAAGCTTTCTTT. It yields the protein CATSREQGAQTEAFF.

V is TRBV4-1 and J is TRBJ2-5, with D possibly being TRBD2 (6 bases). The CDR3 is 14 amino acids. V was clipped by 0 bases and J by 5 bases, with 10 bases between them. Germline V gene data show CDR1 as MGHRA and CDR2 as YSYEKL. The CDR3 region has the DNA TGCGCCAGCAGCCAAGAGGCAGGGAGGGAGACCCAGTACTTC. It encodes CASSQEAGRETQYF.

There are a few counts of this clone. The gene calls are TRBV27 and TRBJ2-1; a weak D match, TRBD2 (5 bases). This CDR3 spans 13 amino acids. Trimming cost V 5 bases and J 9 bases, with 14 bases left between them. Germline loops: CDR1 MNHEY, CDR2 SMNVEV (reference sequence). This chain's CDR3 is CASSHSRGVEQFF. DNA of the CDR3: TGTGCCAGCAGTCATTCACGGGGAGTTGAGCAGTTCTTC.

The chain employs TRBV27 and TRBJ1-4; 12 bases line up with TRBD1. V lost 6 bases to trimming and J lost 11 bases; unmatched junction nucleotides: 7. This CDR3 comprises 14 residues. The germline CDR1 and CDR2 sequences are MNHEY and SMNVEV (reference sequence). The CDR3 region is CASSAGTGGDKLFF. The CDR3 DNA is TGTGCCAGCAGCGCCGGGACAGGGGGCGATAAACTGTTTTTT.

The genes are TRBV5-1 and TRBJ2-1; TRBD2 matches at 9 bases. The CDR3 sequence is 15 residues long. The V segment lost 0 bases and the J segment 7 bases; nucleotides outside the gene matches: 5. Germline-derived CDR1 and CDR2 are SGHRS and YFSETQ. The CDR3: CASSLVLTSGNEQFF. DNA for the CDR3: TGCGCCAGCAGCTTGGTTCTGACTAGCGGAAATGAGCAGTTCTTC.

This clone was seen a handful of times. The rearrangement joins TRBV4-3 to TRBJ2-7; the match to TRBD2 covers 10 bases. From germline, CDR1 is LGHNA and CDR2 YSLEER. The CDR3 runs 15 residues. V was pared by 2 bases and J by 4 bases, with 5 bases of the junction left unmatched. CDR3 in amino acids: CASSQLPSGSYEQYF. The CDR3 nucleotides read TGCGCCAGCAGCCAATTACCTAGCGGGAGTTACGAGCAGTACTTC.

The CDR3 DNA sequence: TGTGCCATCAGTCTGCGGCAGAACTATGGCTACACCTTC. This sequence encodes CAISLRQNYGYTF. The V gene is TRBV10-3, the J gene TRBJ1-2; D uncertain. The CDR3 consists of 13 residues. The ends were cut back, 5 bases at V and 2 bases at J, with 9 bases in the middle. Per the germline V gene, CDR1 is ENHRY and CDR2 is SYGVKD.